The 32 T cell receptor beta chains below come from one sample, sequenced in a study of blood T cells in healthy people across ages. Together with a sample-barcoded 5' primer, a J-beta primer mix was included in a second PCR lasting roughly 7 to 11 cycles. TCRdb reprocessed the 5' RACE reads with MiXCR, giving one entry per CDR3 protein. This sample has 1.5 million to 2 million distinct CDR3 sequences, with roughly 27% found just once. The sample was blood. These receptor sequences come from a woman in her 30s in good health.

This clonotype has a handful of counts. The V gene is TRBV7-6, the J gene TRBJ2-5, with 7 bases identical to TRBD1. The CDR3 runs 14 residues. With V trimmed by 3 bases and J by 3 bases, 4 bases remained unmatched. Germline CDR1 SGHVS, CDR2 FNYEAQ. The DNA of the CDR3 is TGTGCCAGCAGCTTGCACAGGGGAAAAGAGACCCAGTACTTC. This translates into CASSLHRGKETQYF.

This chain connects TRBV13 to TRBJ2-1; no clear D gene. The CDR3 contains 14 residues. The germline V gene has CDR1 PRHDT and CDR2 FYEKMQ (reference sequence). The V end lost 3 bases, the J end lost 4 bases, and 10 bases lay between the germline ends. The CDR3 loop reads CASSLHGEYNEQFF. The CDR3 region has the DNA TGTGCCAGCAGCTTGCATGGAGAGTACAATGAGCAGTTCTTC.

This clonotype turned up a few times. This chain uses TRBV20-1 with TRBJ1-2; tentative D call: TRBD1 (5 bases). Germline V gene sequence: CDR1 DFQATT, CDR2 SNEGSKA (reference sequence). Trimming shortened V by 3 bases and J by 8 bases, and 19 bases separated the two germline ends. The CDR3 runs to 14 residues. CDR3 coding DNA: TGCAGTGCTAGGGATTCAGGGCGGGAGTCGGGCTACACCTTC. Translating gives CSARDSGRESGYTF.

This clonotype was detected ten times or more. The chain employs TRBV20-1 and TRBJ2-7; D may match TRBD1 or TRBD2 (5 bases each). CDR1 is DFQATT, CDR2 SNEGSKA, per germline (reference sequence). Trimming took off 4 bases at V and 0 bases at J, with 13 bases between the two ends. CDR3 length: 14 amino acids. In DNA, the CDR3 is TGCAGTGCTACCTCCGGGACGTTCTCCTACGAGCAGTACTTC. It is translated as CSATSGTFSYEQYF.

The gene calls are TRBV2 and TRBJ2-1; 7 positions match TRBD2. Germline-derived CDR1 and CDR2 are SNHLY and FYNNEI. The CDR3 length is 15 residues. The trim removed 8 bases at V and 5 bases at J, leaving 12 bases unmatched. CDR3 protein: CASAPTSWGDNEQFF. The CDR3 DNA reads TGTGCCAGCGCCCCGACTAGCTGGGGTGACAATGAGCAGTTCTTC.

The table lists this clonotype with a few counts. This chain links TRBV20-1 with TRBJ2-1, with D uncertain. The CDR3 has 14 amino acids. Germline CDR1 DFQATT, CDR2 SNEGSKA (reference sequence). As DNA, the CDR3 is TGCAGCGTTCGTAAATCCAGCTCCTACAATGAGCAGTTCTTC. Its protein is CSVRKSSSYNEQFF.

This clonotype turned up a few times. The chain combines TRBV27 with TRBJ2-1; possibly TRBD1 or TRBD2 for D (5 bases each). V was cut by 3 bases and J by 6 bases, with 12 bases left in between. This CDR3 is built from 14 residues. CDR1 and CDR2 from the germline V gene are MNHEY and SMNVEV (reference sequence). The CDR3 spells CASSFRVEGNEQFF. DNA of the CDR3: TGTGCCAGCAGTTTCAGGGTAGAGGGCAATGAGCAGTTCTTC.

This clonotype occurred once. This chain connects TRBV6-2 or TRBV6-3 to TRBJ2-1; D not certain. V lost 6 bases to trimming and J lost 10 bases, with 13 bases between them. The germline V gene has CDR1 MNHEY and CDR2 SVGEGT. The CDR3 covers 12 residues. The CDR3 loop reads CASRKGTYEQFF. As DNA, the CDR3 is TGTGCCAGCAGAAAGGGCACCTACGAGCAGTTCTTC.

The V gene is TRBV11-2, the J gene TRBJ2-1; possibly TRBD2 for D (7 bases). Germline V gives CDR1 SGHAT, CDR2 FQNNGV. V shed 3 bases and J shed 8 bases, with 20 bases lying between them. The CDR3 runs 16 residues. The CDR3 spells CASSLFGRGPSDEQFF. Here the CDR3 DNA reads TGTGCCAGCAGCTTGTTTGGGCGGGGGCCCTCCGATGAGCAGTTCTTC.

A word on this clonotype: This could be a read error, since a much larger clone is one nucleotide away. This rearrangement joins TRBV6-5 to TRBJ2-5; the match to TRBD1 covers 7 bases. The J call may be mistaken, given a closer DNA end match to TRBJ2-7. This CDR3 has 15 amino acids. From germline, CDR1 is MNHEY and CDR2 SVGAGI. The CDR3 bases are TGTGCCAGCGGTTATACGACAGGGTCTTCCTACGAGCAGTACTTC. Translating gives CASGYTTGSSYEQYF.

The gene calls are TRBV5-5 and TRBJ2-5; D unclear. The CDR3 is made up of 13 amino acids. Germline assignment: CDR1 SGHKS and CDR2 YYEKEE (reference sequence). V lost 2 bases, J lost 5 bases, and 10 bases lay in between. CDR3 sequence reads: CASSFAEWETQYF. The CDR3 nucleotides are TGTGCCAGCAGCTTTGCGGAATGGGAGACCCAGTACTTC.

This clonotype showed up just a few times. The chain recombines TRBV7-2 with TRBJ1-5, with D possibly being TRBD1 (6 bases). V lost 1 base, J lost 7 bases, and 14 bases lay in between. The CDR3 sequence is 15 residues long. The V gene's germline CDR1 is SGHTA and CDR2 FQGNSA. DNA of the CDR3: TGTGCCAGCAGCTTAGTAGGCAAAAGGGGGCAGCCCCAGCATTTT. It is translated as CASSLVGKRGQPQHF. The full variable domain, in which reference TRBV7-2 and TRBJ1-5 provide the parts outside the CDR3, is GAGVSQSPSNKVTEKGKDVELRCDPISGHTALYWYRQSLGQGLEFLIYFQGNSAPDKSGLPSDRFSAERTGGSVSTLTIQRTQQEDSAVYLCASSLVGKRGQPQHFGDGTRLSIL.

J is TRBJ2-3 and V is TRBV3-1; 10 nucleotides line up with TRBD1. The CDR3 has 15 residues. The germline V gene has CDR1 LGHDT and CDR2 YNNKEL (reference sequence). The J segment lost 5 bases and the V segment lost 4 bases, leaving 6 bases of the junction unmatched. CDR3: CASSRDRGPLDTQYF. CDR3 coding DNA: TGTGCCAGCAGCCGAGACAGGGGGCCTCTAGATACGCAGTATTTT.

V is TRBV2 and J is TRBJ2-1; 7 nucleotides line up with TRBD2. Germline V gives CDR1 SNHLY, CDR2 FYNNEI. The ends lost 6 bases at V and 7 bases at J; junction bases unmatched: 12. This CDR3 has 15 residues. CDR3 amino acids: CASRGRDQGGNEQFF. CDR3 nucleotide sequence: TGTGCCAGCAGAGGGAGGGACCAGGGAGGGAATGAGCAGTTCTTC.

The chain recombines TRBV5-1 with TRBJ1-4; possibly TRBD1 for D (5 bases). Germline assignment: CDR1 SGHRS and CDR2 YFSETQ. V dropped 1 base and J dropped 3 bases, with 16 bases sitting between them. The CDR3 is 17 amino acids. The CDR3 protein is CASSLLGVAGPNEKLFF. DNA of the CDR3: TGCGCCAGCAGCTTGTTAGGTGTGGCAGGGCCTAATGAAAAACTGTTTTTT.

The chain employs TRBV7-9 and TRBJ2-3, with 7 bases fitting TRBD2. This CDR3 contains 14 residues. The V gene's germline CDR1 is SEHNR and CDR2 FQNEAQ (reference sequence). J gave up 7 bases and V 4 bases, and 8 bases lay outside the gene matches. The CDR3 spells CASSSRRDYNTQYF. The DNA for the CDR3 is TGTGCCAGCAGCTCCCGCCGGGACTATAATACGCAGTATTTT. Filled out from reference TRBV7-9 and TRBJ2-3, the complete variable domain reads DTGVSQNPRHKITKRGQNVTFRCDPISEHNRLYWYRQTLGQGPEFLTYFQNEAQLEKSRLLSDRFSAERPKGSFSTLEIQRTEQGDSAMYLCASSSRRDYNTQYFGPGTRLTVL.

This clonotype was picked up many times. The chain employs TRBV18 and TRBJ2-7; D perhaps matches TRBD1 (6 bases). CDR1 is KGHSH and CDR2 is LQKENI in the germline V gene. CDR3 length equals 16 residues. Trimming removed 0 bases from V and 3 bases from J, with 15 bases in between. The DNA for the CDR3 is TGTGCCAGCTCACCACCGGGGGCAGCGGACGTCTACGAGCAGTACTTC. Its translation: CASSPPGAADVYEQYF.

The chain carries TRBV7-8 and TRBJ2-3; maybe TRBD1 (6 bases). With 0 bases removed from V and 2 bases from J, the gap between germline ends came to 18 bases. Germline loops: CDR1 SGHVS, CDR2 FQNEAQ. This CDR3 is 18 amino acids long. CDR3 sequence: CASSLAWGLLDNTDTQYF. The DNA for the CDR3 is TGTGCCAGCAGCTTAGCATGGGGGCTTCTAGACAACACAGATACGCAGTATTTT.

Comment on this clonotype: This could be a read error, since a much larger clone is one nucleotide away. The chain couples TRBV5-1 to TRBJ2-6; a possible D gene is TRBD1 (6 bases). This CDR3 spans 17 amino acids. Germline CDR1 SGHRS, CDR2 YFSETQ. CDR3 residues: CASSLTGERSGASVLTF. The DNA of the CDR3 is TGCGCCAGCAGCTTGACGGGCGAGCGATCAGGGGCCAGCGTCCTGACTTTC.

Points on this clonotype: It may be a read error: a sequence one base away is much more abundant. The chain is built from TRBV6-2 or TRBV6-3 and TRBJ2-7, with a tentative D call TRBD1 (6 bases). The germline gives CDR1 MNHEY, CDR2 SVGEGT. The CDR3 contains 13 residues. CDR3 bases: TGTGCCAGCAGTTATACAGGGACCTACGTGCAGTACTTC. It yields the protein CASSYTGTYVQYF.

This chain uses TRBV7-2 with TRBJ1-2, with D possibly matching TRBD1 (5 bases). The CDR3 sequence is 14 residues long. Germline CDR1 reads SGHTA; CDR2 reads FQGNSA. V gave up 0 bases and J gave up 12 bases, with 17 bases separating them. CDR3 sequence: CASSLAKIIRDHTF. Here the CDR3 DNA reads TGTGCCAGCAGCTTAGCCAAAATTATCAGGGACCACACCTTC.

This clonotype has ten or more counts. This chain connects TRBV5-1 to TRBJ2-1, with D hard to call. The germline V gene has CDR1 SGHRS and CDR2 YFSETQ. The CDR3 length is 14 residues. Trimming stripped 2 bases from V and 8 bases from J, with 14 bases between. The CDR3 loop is CASSLTIGAYEQFF. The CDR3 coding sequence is TGCGCCAGCAGCTTAACTATCGGAGCTTATGAGCAGTTCTTC.

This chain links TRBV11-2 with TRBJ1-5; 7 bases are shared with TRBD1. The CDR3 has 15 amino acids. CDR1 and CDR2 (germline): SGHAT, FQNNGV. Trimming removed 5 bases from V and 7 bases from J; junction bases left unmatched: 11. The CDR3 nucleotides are TGTGCCAGCAGCAACGACAGGGCGCGAGGACAGCCCCAGCATTTT. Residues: CASSNDRARGQPQHF.

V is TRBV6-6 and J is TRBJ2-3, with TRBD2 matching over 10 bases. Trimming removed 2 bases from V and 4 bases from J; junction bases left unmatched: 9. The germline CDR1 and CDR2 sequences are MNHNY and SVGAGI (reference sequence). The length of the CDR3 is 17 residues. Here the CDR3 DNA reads TGTGCCAGCAGTTACCAGGGGGCGGGACTAGCGTCAGATACGCAGTATTTT. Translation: CASSYQGAGLASDTQYF.

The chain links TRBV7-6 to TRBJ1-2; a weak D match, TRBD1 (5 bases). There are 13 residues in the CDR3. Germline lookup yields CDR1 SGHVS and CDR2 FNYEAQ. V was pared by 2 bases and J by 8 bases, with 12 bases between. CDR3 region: CASSLYQGWGYTF. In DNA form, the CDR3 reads TGTGCCAGCAGCTTATATCAGGGATGGGGCTACACCTTC.

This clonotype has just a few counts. The CDR3 loop is CASSLTAGGILQEQFF. The CDR3 region has the DNA TGCGCCAGCAGCTTGACAGCGGGAGGTATCCTACAAGAGCAGTTCTTC. The rearrangement uses TRBV5-1 and TRBJ2-1, with 9 bases aligning to TRBD2. Germline V gene sequence: CDR1 SGHRS, CDR2 YFSETQ. The CDR3 runs 16 residues. The J segment lost 10 bases and the V segment lost 1 base, leaving 12 bases of the junction unmatched. The whole variable domain, filled in from reference TRBV5-1 and TRBJ2-1, reads KAGVTQTPRYLIKTRGQQVTLSCSPISGHRSVSWYQQTPGQGLQFLFEYFSETQRNKGNFPGRFSGRQFSNSRSEMNVSTLELGDSALYLCASSLTAGGILQEQFFGPGTRLTVL.

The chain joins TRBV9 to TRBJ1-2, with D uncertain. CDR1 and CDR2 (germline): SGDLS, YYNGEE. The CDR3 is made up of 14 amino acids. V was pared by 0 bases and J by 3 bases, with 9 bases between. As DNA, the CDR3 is TGTGCCAGCAGCGTAGATGACGGCTACTATGGCTACACCTTC. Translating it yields CASSVDDGYYGYTF.

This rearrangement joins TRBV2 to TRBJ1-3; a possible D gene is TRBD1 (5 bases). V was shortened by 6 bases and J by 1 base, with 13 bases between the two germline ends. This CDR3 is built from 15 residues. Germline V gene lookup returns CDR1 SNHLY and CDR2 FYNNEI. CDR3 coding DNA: TGTGCCAGCAGGGAGACGGGGGGTTCTGGAAACACCATATATTTT. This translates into CASRETGGSGNTIYF. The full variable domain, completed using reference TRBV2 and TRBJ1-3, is EPEVTQTPSHQVTQMGQEVILRCVPISNHLYFYWYRQILGQKVEFLVSFYNNEISEKSEIFDDQFSVERPDGSNFTLKIRSTKLEDSAMYFCASRETGGSGNTIYFGEGSWLTVV.

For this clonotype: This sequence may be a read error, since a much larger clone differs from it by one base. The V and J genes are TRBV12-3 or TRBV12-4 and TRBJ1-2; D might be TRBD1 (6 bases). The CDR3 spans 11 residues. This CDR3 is CASGQNYDYTF. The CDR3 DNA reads TGTGCCAGCGGACAGAACTATGACTACACCTTC.

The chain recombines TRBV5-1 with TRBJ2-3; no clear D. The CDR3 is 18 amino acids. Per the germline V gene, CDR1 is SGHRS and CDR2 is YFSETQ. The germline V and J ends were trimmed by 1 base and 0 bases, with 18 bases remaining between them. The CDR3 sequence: CASSLPLLGDFSTDTQYF. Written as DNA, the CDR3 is TGCGCCAGCAGCTTGCCCCTACTCGGCGATTTCAGCACAGATACGCAGTATTTT.

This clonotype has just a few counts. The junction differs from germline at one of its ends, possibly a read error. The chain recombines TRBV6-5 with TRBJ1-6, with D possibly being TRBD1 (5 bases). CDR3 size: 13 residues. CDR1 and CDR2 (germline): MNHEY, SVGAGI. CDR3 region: CASSYRGNPPLHF. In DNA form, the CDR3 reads TGTGCCAGCAGTTACAGGGGTAATCCACCCCTCCACTTT.

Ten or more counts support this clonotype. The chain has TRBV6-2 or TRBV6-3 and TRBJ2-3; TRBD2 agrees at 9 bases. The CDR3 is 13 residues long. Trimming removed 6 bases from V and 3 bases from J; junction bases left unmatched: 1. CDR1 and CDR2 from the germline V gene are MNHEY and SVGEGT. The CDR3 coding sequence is TGTGCCAGCAGGGGACTAGCTACAGATACGCAGTATTTT. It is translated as CASRGLATDTQYF.